These T cell receptor beta chains were read from a single sample in a study of Graves' ophthalmopathy and Graves' hyperthyroidism. In TCRdb, the multiplex PCR reads were re-called with MiXCR into one record per CDR3 protein. The sample holds about half a million distinct CDR3 sequences; approximately 15% are singletons and the top ten take roughly 10%. The sample consisted of blood. These receptors were taken from a woman in her 30s with Graves' ophthalmopathy. Each CDR3 is given with its conserved first and last residue. D genes are given only for firm matches. Clone size is shown for a subset of rows, as once, few, many or a class of expanded clone.

TRBV6-5	many	TRBJ1-6	-	TGTGCCAGCGCTACGGGACAATTCCCACACTATAATTCACCCCTCCACTTT	CASATGQFPHYNSPLHF
TRBV18	few	TRBJ1-2	-	TGTGCCAGCTCACGCCAGGACGGGGCTAACTATGGCTACACCTTC	CASSRQDGANYGYTF
TRBV28	many	TRBJ2-7	-	TGTGCCAGCATAACAGGGCACTCCTACGAGCAGTACTTC	CASITGHSYEQYF
TRBV7-2	many	TRBJ1-6	-	TGTGCCAGCAGCTTAGAGCGGCCCTATAATTCACCCCTCCACTTT	CASSLERPYNSPLHF
TRBV20-1	many	TRBJ2-5	TRBD1	TGCAGTGCCAGCGGACAGGGCGGGGAGACCCAGTACTTC	CSASGQGGETQYF
TRBV2	many	TRBJ1-5	-	TGTGCCAGCAGTAAGGGACAGCCCCAGCATTTT	CASSKGQPQHF
TRBV9	-	TRBJ2-2	-	TGTGCCAGCAGCCTCGAGGCGGGGCTGGACGGGGAGCTGTGTTTT	CASSLEAGLDGELCF
TRBV12-3/TRBV12-4	many	TRBJ2-7	-	TGTGCCAGCAGTCCGATCGAACCGGACTCCTACGAGCAGTACTTC	CASSPIEPDSYEQYF
TRBV2	many	TRBJ2-5	-	TGTGCCAGCAATTCTTTCGGCGGCGAGACCCAGTACTTC	CASNSFGGETQYF
TRBV7-2	many	TRBJ1-5	-	TGTGCCAGCAGCCGTTATTTGGATCAGCCCCAGCATTTT	CASSRYLDQPQHF
TRBV19	-	TRBJ1-1	-	TGTGCCAGTAGTATCCGACAGGCCCGAATGAACACTGAAGCTTTCTTT	CASSIRQARMNTEAFF
TRBV4-1	many	TRBJ2-7	-	TGCGCCAGCAGCCAAGATTCGGGCACCTCCTACGAGCAGTACTTC	CASSQDSGTSYEQYF
TRBV29-1	many	TRBJ2-7	-	TGCAGCGTGGGGGCCTACGAGCAGTACTTC	CSVGAYEQYF
TRBV5-1	many	TRBJ2-7	TRBD2	TGCGCCAGCAGCCATGGCTCTAGCGGGGACCACGAGCAGTACTTC	CASSHGSSGDHEQYF
TRBV20-1	many	TRBJ2-7	-	TGCAGTGCTAGAAAGACAGCCTACGAGCAGTACTTC	CSARKTAYEQYF
TRBV6-2/TRBV6-3	many	TRBJ1-5	-	TGTGCCAGCAGTTACCGCGACACGTATAGCAATCAGCCCCAGCATTTT	CASSYRDTYSNQPQHF
TRBV12-3/TRBV12-4	many	TRBJ1-2	-	TGTGCCAGCAGTTTGGGGGCCAGATCTATGGGCTACACCTTC	CASSLGARSMGYTF
TRBV10-3	-	TRBJ1-2	-	TGTGCCATCAGTCCAGGGAGTGACTATGGCTACACCTTC	CAISPGSDYGYTF
TRBV9	many	TRBJ2-7	-	TGTGCCAGCAGCGTAGATAGTTCCTACGAGCAGTACTTC	CASSVDSSYEQYF
TRBV13	-	TRBJ2-7	-	TGTGCCAGCAGCCCTAGGGCAGGTAGGAACGAGCAGTACTTC	CASSPRAGRNEQYF
TRBV27	many	TRBJ2-2	-	TGTGCCAGCAGTTGGCAGAGGGAGTACACCGGGGAGCTGTTTTTT	CASSWQREYTGELFF
TRBV6-1	many	TRBJ1-2	-	TGTGCCAGCAGTGAAGGAGGGGGAAACTATGGCTACACCTTC	CASSEGGGNYGYTF
TRBV3-1	few	TRBJ1-2	TRBD1	TGTGCCAGCAGCCAAAAACAGGGGTCGAACTATGGCTACACCTTC	CASSQKQGSNYGYTF
TRBV28	many	TRBJ2-7	-	TGTGCCAGCAGTTTTACAGGGAGAAGGAAGGAGCAGTACTTC	CASSFTGRRKEQYF
TRBV12-3/TRBV12-4	few	TRBJ2-2	TRBD2	TGTGCCAGCAGGCCACTAGCGGGGGGGCCTGTAGGCACCGGGGAGCTGTTTTTT	CASRPLAGGPVGTGELFF
TRBV30	-	TRBJ2-7	TRBD2	TGTGCCTGGAGTGTACAGTCTAGCGGTACCTACGAGCAGTACTTC	CAWSVQSSGTYEQYF
TRBV11-2	-	TRBJ1-5	TRBD1	TGTGCCAGCAGCAAAAGCCCTACAGGGGCCAACAATCAGCCCCAGCATTTT	CASSKSPTGANNQPQHF
TRBV4-1	many	TRBJ1-2	-	TGCGCCAGCAGCCATGCACTCCCGGGAAACCCGACGGGTTATGGCTACACCTTC	CASSHALPGNPTGYGYTF
TRBV12-3/TRBV12-4	once	TRBJ1-1	-	TGTGCCAGCACCCGTTTGGGCATACCCAATGCTGACGCTTTCTTT	CASTRLGIPNADAFF
TRBV3-1	-	TRBJ1-5	-	TGTGCCAGCAGCCAAGGGTTCGGAAGTAATCAGCCCCAGCATTTT	CASSQGFGSNQPQHF
TRBV20-1	many	TRBJ1-1	-	TGCAGTGCCCTGGGGGGGCGGGGTCCTCAGGGAGCTTTCTTT	CSALGGRGPQGAFF
TRBV6-1	many	TRBJ2-7	-	TGTGCCAGCGGGGGTGACGGCTCGTCGGCCTACGAGCAGTACTTC	CASGGDGSSAYEQYF
TRBV3-1	many	TRBJ1-6	-	TGTGCCAGCAGATGGGACCACCCAAGTTCACCCCTCCACTTT	CASRWDHPSSPLHF
TRBV5-1	many	TRBJ2-2	-	TGCGCCAGCAGCTTGGGCCAGGGTGAAACCGGGGAGCTGTTTTTT	CASSLGQGETGELFF
TRBV27	few	TRBJ2-5	-	TGTGCCAGCAGTTTATTGGGCGGGATGGAGACCCAGTACTTC	CASSLLGGMETQYF
TRBV7-2	-	TRBJ1-1	-	TGTGCCAGCAGTCGGGGCGATGGCACTGAAGCTTTCTTT	CASSRGDGTEAFF
TRBV18	-	TRBJ2-5	TRBD2	TGCGCCAGCAGCCCTACTAGCGGGGGTTACCAAGAGACCCAGTACTTC	CASSPTSGGYQETQYF
TRBV29-1	few	TRBJ1-2	-	TGCAGCGGCGGAGAGGGGCTCCATGGCTACACCTTC	CSGGEGLHGYTF
TRBV12-5	-	TRBJ2-5	-	TGTGCTAGTGGTTCCGTCCAGGGCTCCCCAGAGACCCAGTACTTC	CASGSVQGSPETQYF
TRBV28	many	TRBJ1-6	TRBD1	TGTGCCAGCAGAATACAGGGGTACTATTCACCCCTCCACTTT	CASRIQGYYSPLHF
TRBV6-1	-	TRBJ2-5	-	TGTGCCAGCAGTCCCGGGTCCGGAGGGAAAGAGACCCAGTACTTC	CASSPGSGGKETQYF
TRBV3-1	few	TRBJ2-7	TRBD2	TGTGCCAGCAGCCAGGGACTAGCGAGATGGGAGCAGTACTTC	CASSQGLARWEQYF
TRBV18	-	TRBJ1-1	-	TGTGCCAGTCAGCGGGCTGGGAACACTGAAGCTTTCTTT	CASQRAGNTEAFF
TRBV6-5	many	TRBJ2-7	-	TGTGCCAGCAGTTCGGGCTTAGGGGCCTACGAGCAGTACTTC	CASSSGLGAYEQYF
TRBV12-3/TRBV12-4	-	TRBJ1-1	-	TGTGCCAGCAGTCCTGACAGCGGACGGTTAGCTTTCTTT	CASSPDSGRLAFF
TRBV5-1	many	TRBJ1-5	-	TGCGCCAGCATGGAGACAGAGAATCAGCCCCAGCATTTT	CASMETENQPQHF
TRBV10-3	many	TRBJ1-6	-	TGTGCCATCAGTGAGACAGGGCCTAATTCACCCCTCCACTTT	CAISETGPNSPLHF
TRBV6-1	many	TRBJ2-5	-	TGTGCCAGCACCTTGATCCAGGGAGAGACCCAGTACTTC	CASTLIQGETQYF
TRBV28	many	TRBJ1-2	TRBD1	TGTGCCAGCAGTTTGAACAGGGGGCCCGGCTACACCTTC	CASSLNRGPGYTF
TRBV4-1	few	TRBJ1-3	-	TGCGCCAGCAGCCATCGACAGATCTCTGGAAACACCATATATTTT	CASSHRQISGNTIYF
TRBV30	-	TRBJ1-5	-	TGTGCCTGGAGTGAGCGGTTTGGGCAGCCCCAGCATTTT	CAWSERFGQPQHF
TRBV7-8	many	TRBJ2-1	-	TGTGCCAGCAGCCCGCTAAGCGGTAAGAGCTCCTACAATGAGCAGTTCTTC	CASSPLSGKSSYNEQFF
TRBV6-1	many	TRBJ1-5	-	TGTGCCAGCAGTCAGGACACGGCGTATAATCAGCCCCAGCATTTT	CASSQDTAYNQPQHF
TRBV11-2	-	TRBJ2-7	-	TGTGCCAGCAGCTTAGATCCCGACCGACAACCTACGTTTTTAGAGCAGTACTTC	CASSLDPDRQPTFLEQYF